Presented here are 14 T cell receptor beta chains from one specimen sequenced in a study of blood T cell repertoires in COVID-19. Assay used: immunoSEQ multiplex PCR; TCRdb lists only in-frame clones, some missing. Among some 240,000 clones listed, around 84% were seen once. The sequencing sample was made of peripheral blood. The source is a middle-aged woman who had recovered from COVID-19.

This clone occurred once. V gene TRBV7-9 combines with J gene TRBJ1-6, with TRBD1 as a possible D gene (5 bases). In germline, CDR1 is SEHNR, CDR2 FQNEAQ (reference sequence). The CDR3 runs to 15 residues. Deletions cut 5 bases from V and 8 bases from J, with 16 bases between. The CDR3 sequence: CASSPQGGLYSPLHF. In nucleotides, the CDR3 is TGTGCCAGCAGCCCCCAGGGAGGGTTGTATTCACCCCTCCACTTT.

On this clone itself: The same CDR3 is also encoded by other DNA sequences in this sample. The genes are TRBV5-1 and TRBJ2-2; the D gene is possibly TRBD2 (6 bases). V dropped 0 bases and J dropped 10 bases, with 10 bases sitting between them. The CDR3 totals 13 residues. Germline V gene sequence: CDR1 SGHRS, CDR2 YFSETQ. The CDR3 protein is CASSLAGVEELFF. Here the CDR3 DNA reads TGCGCCAGCAGCTTGGCGGGGGTGGAGGAGCTGTTTTTT. Together with reference TRBV5-1 and TRBJ2-2, the CDR3 gives the full variable domain: KAGVTQTPRYLIKTRGQQVTLSCSPISGHRSVSWYQQTPGQGLQFLFEYFSETQRNKGNFPGRFSGRQFSNSRSEMNVSTLELGDSALYLCASSLAGVEELFFGEGSRLTVL.

This clone has a single count. V and J are TRBV11-2 and TRBJ1-1, with D possibly TRBD1 on 5 matching bases. The V gene's germline CDR1 is SGHAT and CDR2 FQNNGV. V gave up 5 bases and J gave up 10 bases, with 11 bases separating them. CDR3 size: 11 residues. The CDR3 spells CASSPGTRAFF. CDR3 coding DNA: TGTGCCAGCAGCCCCGGGACTCGAGCTTTCTTT.

The rearrangement links TRBV15 to TRBJ1-2; no definite D call. V was pared by 0 bases and J by 3 bases, with 14 bases between. The CDR3 has 16 amino acids. Germline CDR1 LNHNV, CDR2 YYDKDF (reference sequence). CDR3 residues: CATSRDRRGLDYGYTF. In DNA form, the CDR3 reads TGTGCCACCAGCAGAGATCGGCGGGGTTTAGACTATGGCTACACCTTC. Full variable domain (outside the CDR3, taken from reference TRBV15 and TRBJ1-2): DAMVIQNPRYQVTQFGKPVTLSCSQTLNHNVMYWYQQKSSQAPKLLFHYYDKDFNNEADTPDNFQSRRPNTSFCFLDIRSPGLGDTAMYLCATSRDRRGLDYGYTFGSGTRLTVV.

The chain combines TRBV14 with TRBJ1-2; no clear D. CDR1 and CDR2 (germline): SGHDN, FVKESK. Trimming left V 1 base short and J 7 bases short, with 16 bases between. The CDR3 contains 15 residues. CDR3 residues: CASSQVTGRPSGYTF. The CDR3 DNA sequence: TGTGCCAGCAGCCAAGTTACCGGCAGGCCATCTGGCTACACCTTC.

The chain recombines TRBV2 with TRBJ1-6; D not certain. The CDR3 extends over 14 amino acids. Per the germline V gene, CDR1 is SNHLY and CDR2 is FYNNEI. V was shortened by 9 bases and J by 9 bases, with 18 bases between the two germline ends. The CDR3 DNA follows: TGTGCCAGTACTAAACGGGATGCGGTTTCACCCCTCCACTTT. Its protein product is CASTKRDAVSPLHF. The full variable domain, its missing parts supplied by reference TRBV2 and TRBJ1-6, is EPEVTQTPSHQVTQMGQEVILRCVPISNHLYFYWYRQILGQKVEFLVSFYNNEISEKSEIFDDQFSVERPDGSNFTLKIRSTKLEDSAMYFCASTKRDAVSPLHFGNGTRLTVT.

CDR3 bases: TGTGCCAGCAGCCAAGTTTATGGAGGTCGGGAGACCCAGTACTTC. This translates into CASSQVYGGRETQYF. The V gene is TRBV3-1 (or the pseudogene TRBV3-2), the J gene TRBJ2-5, with TRBD2 as a possible D gene (5 bases). Trimming took off 1 base at V and 5 bases at J, with 14 bases between the two ends. Germline V gene lookup returns CDR1 LGHDT and CDR2 YNNKEL (reference sequence). The CDR3 covers 15 residues.

The V call is TRBV29-1, the J call TRBJ2-3; TRBD1 agrees at 9 bases. The trim removed 1 base at V and 6 bases at J, leaving 11 bases unmatched. The CDR3 totals 16 residues. Germline assignment: CDR1 SQVTM and CDR2 ANQGSEA. CDR3 region: CSVEGQGQGLYDTQYF. CDR3 coding DNA: TGCAGCGTTGAAGGCCAAGGACAGGGGTTGTACGATACGCAGTATTTT.

The CDR3 bases are TGTGCCAGCACCCAGCGGGGGCCCTACGAGCAGTACTTC. Its protein product is CASTQRGPYEQYF. This chain uses TRBV28 with TRBJ2-7, with 8 bases lining up with TRBD2. The CDR3 spans 13 residues. CDR1 is MDHEN and CDR2 is SYDVKM in the germline V gene. Losses at the gene ends were 7 bases for V and 2 bases for J; bases not matched to a gene: 4.

The chain has TRBV7-9 and TRBJ1-1; the match to TRBD1 covers 8 bases. CDR3 length: 14 amino acids. The trim removed 5 bases at V and 3 bases at J, leaving 5 bases unmatched. Germline V CDR1 and CDR2: SEHNR, FQNEAQ (reference sequence). As DNA, the CDR3 is TGTGCCAGCAGCCCATGGACAGGGCACACTGAAGCTTTCTTT. Residues: CASSPWTGHTEAFF.

The chain joins TRBV20-1 to TRBJ2-5; no definite D call. This CDR3 contains 11 residues. Trimming removed 6 bases at V and 5 bases at J, with 10 bases between. In germline, CDR1 is DFQATT, CDR2 SNEGSKA (reference sequence). CDR3 region: CSAILLETQYF. In DNA, the CDR3 is TGCAGTGCCATACTCCTTGAGACCCAGTACTTC.

The V call is TRBV28, the J call TRBJ1-1; 10 nucleotides agree with TRBD1. Germline values: CDR1 MDHEN, CDR2 SYDVKM. The CDR3 has 17 residues. The V and J ends lost 5 bases and 1 base, in that order; junction bases with no gene match: 10. The CDR3 sequence is CASSITGQGVSNTEAFF. CDR3 coding DNA: TGTGCCAGCAGTATTACCGGACAGGGGGTATCGAACACTGAAGCTTTCTTT.

The chain combines TRBV27 with TRBJ2-5; TRBD2 is a possible D gene (5 bases). V was pared by 10 bases and J by 2 bases, with 11 bases between. This CDR3 comprises 12 residues. Germline CDR1 reads MNHEY; CDR2 reads SMNVEV (reference sequence). CDR3 nucleotide sequence: TGTGCCATCCCCCGGGGACAAGAGACCCAGTACTTC. Its translation is CAIPRGQETQYF.

To note about this clone: It differs at one base from a far larger clone, so likely a read error. Other DNA sequences in the same sample also yield this CDR3. The chain uses TRBV12-3 or TRBV12-4 and TRBJ1-2, with no clear D. Trimming took off 4 bases at V and 4 bases at J, with 4 bases between the two ends. The CDR3 contains 11 residues. CDR3 sequence: CASSSSYGYTF. CDR3 nucleotides: TGTGCCAGCAGTTCCTCCTATGGCTACACCTTC.